This TCR beta chain was found in a study of blood T cells in healthy people across ages. In the study overall: The capture of about one barcoded beta molecule per two T cells was achieved by template switching.

CDR3 size: 14 residues. The germline CDR1 and CDR2 sequences are LGHNA and YNFKEQ. Trimming took off 1 base at V and 10 bases at J, with 14 bases between the two ends. Sample-barcoded 5' priming and a J-beta primer mix drove a second PCR of about 6 to 12 cycles. TCRdb recomputed calls from the 5' RACE reads with MiXCR, one row per CDR3 protein. The repertoire includes approximately 830,000 distinct CDR3 sequences, approximately 67% of them detected once, and 25% to 35% sits in the top ten. V usage is TRBV4-2 and J usage is TRBJ2-1; D tentatively reads TRBD1 or TRBD2 (5 bases each). The sequence was obtained from a man aged 25-45 years in good health. Material for sequencing was blood. The CDR3 sequence: CASSQGTGWEEQFF. The CDR3 DNA sequence: TGTGCCAGCAGCCAAGGAACAGGCTGGGAGGAGCAGTTCTTC.